These 10 T cell receptor beta chains originate from one sample sequenced in a study of T cells after yellow fever vaccination. TCRdb processed the 5' RACE reads anew with MiXCR; each CDR3 protein has one entry. The repertoire consists of some 320,000 distinct CDR3 sequences, with about 10% occurring once and the leading ten covering about 3%. Source: CD4+ T cells sorted from PBMCs, taken 45 days after the yellow fever booster vaccination. The receptor set was obtained from a man aged 18 to 30 who received the YFV17D yellow fever vaccine.

A few counts support this clonotype. V and J are TRBV19 and TRBJ1-1; TRBD1 matches at 9 bases. The V gene's germline CDR1 is LNHDA and CDR2 SQIVND (reference sequence). Unmatched junction bases numbered 9, after V lost 4 bases and J lost 0 bases. There are 17 residues in the CDR3. The CDR3 region is CASSRGTGRGLNTEAFF. CDR3 coding DNA: TGTGCCAGTAGTAGGGGGACAGGGAGGGGGCTGAACACTGAAGCTTTCTTT.

This clonotype has more than one count but fewer than ten. The gene calls are TRBV11-3 and TRBJ2-1, with D unresolved. The V gene's germline CDR1 is SGHNT and CDR2 YENEEA. The CDR3 is made up of 18 amino acids. Trimming shortened V by 5 bases and J by 0 bases, and 20 bases separated the two germline ends. CDR3 DNA: TGTGCCAGCAGCCGAGGTGCTGCGGCGGAAAGCTCCTACAATGAGCAGTTCTTC. As protein: CASSRGAAAESSYNEQFF.

This clonotype was found a few times. The chain combines TRBV5-1 with TRBJ1-5, with a tentative D call TRBD1 (6 bases). This CDR3 is 15 amino acids long. The germline gives CDR1 SGHRS, CDR2 YFSETQ. The V gene lost 4 bases and the J gene lost 0 bases, with 11 bases spanning the gap. CDR3 residues: CASSPTGHSNQPQHF. The CDR3 DNA is TGCGCCAGCAGCCCGACAGGTCATAGCAATCAGCCCCAGCATTTT.

This chain uses TRBV4-3 with TRBJ1-6; D is possibly TRBD1 (5 bases). There are 15 residues in the CDR3. Germline V gives CDR1 LGHNA, CDR2 YSLEER. V was cut by 1 base and J by 7 bases, with 11 bases left in between. The CDR3 reads CASSQGQGRNSPLHF. The CDR3, as DNA: TGCGCCAGCAGCCAAGGGCAGGGCAGGAATTCACCCCTCCACTTT.

This clonotype was recorded many times. The J gene is TRBJ1-6, the V gene TRBV11-2, with TRBD1 as a possible D gene (6 bases). V lost 3 bases and J 8 bases, leaving 11 bases between the germline ends. The CDR3 has 14 residues. CDR1 and CDR2 (germline): SGHAT, FQNNGV. DNA for the CDR3: TGTGCCAGCAGCTTTGGGGGGGCCGATTCACCCCTCCACTTT. This translates into CASSFGGADSPLHF.

This clonotype was counted between two and nine times. The gene calls are TRBV7-9 and TRBJ1-5, with 7 positions matching TRBD1. The CDR3 spans 15 residues. Per germline, CDR1 SEHNR and CDR2 FQNEAQ (reference sequence). The junction had 10 bases not matched to a gene; V was cut back by 4 bases and J by 7 bases. In DNA, the CDR3 is TGTGCCAGCAGCTCCCTAGACAGGGAAGACCAGCCCCAGCATTTT. The encoded protein is CASSSLDREDQPQHF.

This clonotype appeared a few times. The genes are TRBV4-3 and TRBJ1-6, with D perhaps TRBD1 (5 bases). Germline V gives CDR1 LGHNA, CDR2 YSLEER. V was trimmed by 4 bases and J by 6 bases, leaving 16 bases between them. The length of the CDR3 is 16 residues. Here the CDR3 DNA reads TGCGCCAGCAGCCGAGGGACCGACACAGCTAATTCACCCCTCCACTTT. This translates into CASSRGTDTANSPLHF.

The chain recombines TRBV4-2 with TRBJ2-3; 7 bases fit TRBD1. This CDR3 is 15 amino acids long. V dropped 3 bases and J dropped 4; count of bases not matched to a gene: 7. Germline V gene lookup returns CDR1 LGHNA and CDR2 YNFKEQ. CDR3 bases: TGTGCCAGCAGCCATCGTAGACAGGGCGCAGATACGCAGTATTTT. Its protein product is CASSHRRQGADTQYF.

This clonotype was observed at least ten times. The rearrangement uses TRBV5-5 and TRBJ2-7; TRBD1 agrees at 8 bases. This CDR3 contains 16 residues. Unmatched junction bases numbered 12, after V lost 7 bases and J lost 0 bases. Germline assignment: CDR1 SGHKS and CDR2 YYEKEE (reference sequence). The CDR3, as DNA: TGTGCCAGCGCCCGGATGGACAGGGAGAGCTCCTACGAGCAGTACGTC. Translated: CASARMDRESSYEQYV.

V usage is TRBV6-2 or TRBV6-3 and J usage is TRBJ2-5; D is undetermined. Germline V CDR1 and CDR2: MNHEY, SVGEGT. The CDR3 runs to 14 residues. Deletions cut 1 base from V and 0 bases from J, with 6 bases between. The CDR3, as DNA: TGTGCCAGCAGTTACTTCCAGTACCAAGAGACCCAGTACTTC. Translated, it gives CASSYFQYQETQYF.